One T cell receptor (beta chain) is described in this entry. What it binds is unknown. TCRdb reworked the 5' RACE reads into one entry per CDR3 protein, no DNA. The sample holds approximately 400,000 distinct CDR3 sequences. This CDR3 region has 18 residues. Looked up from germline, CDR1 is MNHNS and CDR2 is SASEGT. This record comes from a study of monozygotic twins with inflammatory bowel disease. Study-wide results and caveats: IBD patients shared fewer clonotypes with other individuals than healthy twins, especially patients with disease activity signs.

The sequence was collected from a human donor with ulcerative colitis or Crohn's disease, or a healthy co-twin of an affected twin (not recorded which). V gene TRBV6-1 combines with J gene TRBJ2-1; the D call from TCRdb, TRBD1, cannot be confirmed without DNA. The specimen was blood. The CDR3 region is CASSDPFRTGVNYNEQFF.